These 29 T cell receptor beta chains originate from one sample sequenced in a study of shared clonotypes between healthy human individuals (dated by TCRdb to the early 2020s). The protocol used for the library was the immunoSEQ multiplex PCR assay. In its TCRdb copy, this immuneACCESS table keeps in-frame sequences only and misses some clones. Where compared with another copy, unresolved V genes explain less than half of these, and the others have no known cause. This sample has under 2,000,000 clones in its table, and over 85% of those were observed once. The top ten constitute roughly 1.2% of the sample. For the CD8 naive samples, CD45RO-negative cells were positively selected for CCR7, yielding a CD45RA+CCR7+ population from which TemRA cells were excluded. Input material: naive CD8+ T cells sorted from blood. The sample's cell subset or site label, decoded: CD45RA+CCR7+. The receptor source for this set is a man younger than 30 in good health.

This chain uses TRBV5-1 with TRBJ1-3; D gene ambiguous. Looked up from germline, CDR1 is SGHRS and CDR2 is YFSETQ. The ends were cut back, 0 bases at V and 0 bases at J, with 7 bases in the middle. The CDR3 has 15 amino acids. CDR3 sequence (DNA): TGCGCCAGCAGCTTGGACACTCACTCTGGAAACACCATATATTTT. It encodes CASSLDTHSGNTIYF.

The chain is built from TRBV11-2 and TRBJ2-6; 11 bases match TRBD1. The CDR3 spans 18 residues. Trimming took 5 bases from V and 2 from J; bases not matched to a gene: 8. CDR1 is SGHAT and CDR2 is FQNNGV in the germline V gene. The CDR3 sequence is CASSARDRGVAGANVLTF. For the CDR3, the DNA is TGTGCCAGCAGCGCCCGGGACAGGGGGGTAGCTGGGGCCAACGTCCTGACTTTC.

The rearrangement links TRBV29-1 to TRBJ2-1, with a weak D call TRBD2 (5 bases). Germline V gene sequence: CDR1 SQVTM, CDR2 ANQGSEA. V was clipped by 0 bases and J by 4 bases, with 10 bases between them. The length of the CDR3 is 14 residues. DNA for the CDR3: TGCAGCGTTGAAGAAGTAGAGCGGTACAATGAGCAGTTCTTC. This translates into CSVEEVERYNEQFF.

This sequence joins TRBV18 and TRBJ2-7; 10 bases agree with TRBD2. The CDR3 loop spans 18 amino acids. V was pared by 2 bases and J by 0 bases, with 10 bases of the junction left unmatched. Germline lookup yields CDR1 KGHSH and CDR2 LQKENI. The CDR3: CASSPWIAGGKSSYEQYF. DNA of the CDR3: TGTGCCAGCTCACCATGGATAGCGGGAGGCAAAAGCTCCTACGAGCAGTACTTC.

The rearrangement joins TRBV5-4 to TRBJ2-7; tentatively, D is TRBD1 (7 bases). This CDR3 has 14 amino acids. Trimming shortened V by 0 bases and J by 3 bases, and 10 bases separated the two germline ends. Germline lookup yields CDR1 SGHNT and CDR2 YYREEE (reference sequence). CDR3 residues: CASSLGRGDYEQYF. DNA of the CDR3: TGTGCCAGCAGCTTGGGCAGGGGGGACTACGAGCAGTACTTC. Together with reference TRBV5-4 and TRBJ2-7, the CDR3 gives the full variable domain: ETGVTQSPTHLIKTRGQQVTLRCSSQSGHNTVSWYQQALGQGPQFIFQYYREEENGRGNFPPRFSGLQFPNYSSELNVNALELDDSALYLCASSLGRGDYEQYFGPGTRLTVT.

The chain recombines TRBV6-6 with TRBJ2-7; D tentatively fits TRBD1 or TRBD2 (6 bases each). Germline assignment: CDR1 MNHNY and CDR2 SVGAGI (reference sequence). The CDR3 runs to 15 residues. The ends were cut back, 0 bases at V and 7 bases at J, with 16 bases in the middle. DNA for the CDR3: TGTGCCAGCAGTTACTCGGGCGGGGCCCAGGGGGAGCAGTACTTC. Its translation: CASSYSGGAQGEQYF.

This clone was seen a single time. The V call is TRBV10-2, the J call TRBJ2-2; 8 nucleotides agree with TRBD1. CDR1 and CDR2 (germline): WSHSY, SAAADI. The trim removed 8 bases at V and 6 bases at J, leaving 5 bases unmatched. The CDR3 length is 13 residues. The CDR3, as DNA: TGCGCCAGCTCGGGACAGGTATCCGGGGAGCTGTTTTTT. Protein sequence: CASSGQVSGELFF.

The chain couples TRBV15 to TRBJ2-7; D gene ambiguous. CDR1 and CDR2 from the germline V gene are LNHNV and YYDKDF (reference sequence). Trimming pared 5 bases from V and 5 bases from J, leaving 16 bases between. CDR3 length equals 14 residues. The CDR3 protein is CATSGPFTKDEQYF. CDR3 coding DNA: TGTGCCACCAGCGGCCCTTTTACTAAAGACGAGCAGTACTTC.

Here the CDR3 DNA reads TGTGCCAGCAGCTTCGACGGGAGGCCCCCCACAGATACGCAGTATTTT. Translation gives CASSFDGRPPTDTQYF. The chain couples TRBV7-2 to TRBJ2-3; 7 bases line up with TRBD2. The CDR3 is 16 residues long. Germline V CDR1 and CDR2: SGHTA, FQGNSA. J lost 2 bases, V lost 3 bases, and 8 bases had no gene match.

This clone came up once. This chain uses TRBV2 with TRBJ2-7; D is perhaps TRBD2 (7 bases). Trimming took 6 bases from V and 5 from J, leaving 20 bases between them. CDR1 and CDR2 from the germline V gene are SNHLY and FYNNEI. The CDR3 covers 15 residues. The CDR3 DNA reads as TGTGCCAGCAGCAAAGGGGGGGAGGCGTCCCACGAGCAGTACTTC. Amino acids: CASSKGGEASHEQYF.

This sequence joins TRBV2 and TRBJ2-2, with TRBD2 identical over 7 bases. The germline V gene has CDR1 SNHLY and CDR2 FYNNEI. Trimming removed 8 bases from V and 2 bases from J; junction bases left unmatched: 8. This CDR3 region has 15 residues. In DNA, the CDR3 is TGTGCCAGCCCCCGGGGGGAGCTCAACACCGGGGAGCTGTTTTTT. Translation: CASPRGELNTGELFF.

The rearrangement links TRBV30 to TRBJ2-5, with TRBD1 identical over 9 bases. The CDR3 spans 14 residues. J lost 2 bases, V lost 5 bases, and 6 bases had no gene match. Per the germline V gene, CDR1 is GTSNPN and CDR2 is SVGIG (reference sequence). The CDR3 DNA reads TGTGCCTGGTCCGGGACAGGGCAACAAGAGACCCAGTACTTC. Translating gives CAWSGTGQQETQYF.

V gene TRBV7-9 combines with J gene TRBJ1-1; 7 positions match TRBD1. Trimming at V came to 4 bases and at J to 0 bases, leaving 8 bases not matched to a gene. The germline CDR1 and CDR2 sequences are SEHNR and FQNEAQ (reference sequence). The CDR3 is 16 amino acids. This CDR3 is CASSSAGQEMNTEAFF. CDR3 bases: TGTGCCAGCAGCTCAGCAGGACAGGAGATGAACACTGAAGCTTTCTTT.

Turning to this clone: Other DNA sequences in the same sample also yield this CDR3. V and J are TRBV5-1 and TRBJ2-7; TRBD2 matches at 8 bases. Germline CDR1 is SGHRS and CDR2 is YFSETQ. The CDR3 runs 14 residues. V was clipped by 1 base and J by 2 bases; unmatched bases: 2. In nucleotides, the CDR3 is TGCGCCAGCAGCTTGTACGGGGGGGCCTACGAGCAGTACTTC. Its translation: CASSLYGGAYEQYF.

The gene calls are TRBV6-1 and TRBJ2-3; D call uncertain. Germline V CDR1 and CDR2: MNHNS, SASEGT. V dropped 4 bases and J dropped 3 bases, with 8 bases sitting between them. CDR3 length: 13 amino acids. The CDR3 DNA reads TGTGCCAGCAGTGCCTATCTTACAGATACGCAGTATTTT. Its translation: CASSAYLTDTQYF.

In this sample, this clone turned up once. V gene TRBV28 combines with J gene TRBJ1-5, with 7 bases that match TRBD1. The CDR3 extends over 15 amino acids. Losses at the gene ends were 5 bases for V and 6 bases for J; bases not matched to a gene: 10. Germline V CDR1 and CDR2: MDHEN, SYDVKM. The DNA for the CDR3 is TGTGCCAGCAGTGGGGGGCAGGGGGTGGCTCAGCCCCAGCATTTT. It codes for CASSGGQGVAQPQHF. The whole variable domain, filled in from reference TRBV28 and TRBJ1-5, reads DVKVTQSSRYLVKRTGEKVFLECVQDMDHENMFWYRQDPGLGLRLIYFSYDVKMKEKGDIPEGYSVSREKKERFSLILESASTNQTSMYLCASSGGQGVAQPQHFGDGTRLSIL.

The CDR3 is CASSPGGTGRTDTQYF. The CDR3 coding sequence is TGTGCCAGCAGCCCCGGGGGGACAGGGAGGACAGATACGCAGTATTTT. This chain connects TRBV5-6 to TRBJ2-3; 9 nucleotides match TRBD1. Germline-derived CDR1 and CDR2 are SGHDT and YYEEEE. The CDR3 is made up of 16 amino acids. Trimming at V came to 4 bases and at J to 3 bases, leaving 9 bases not matched to a gene.

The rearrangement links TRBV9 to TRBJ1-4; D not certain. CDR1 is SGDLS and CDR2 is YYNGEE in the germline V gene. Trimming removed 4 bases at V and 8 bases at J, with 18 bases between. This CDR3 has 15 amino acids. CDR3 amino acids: CASSPVGSSGEKLFF. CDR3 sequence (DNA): TGTGCCAGCAGCCCCGTGGGCAGCTCGGGAGAAAAACTGTTTTTT.

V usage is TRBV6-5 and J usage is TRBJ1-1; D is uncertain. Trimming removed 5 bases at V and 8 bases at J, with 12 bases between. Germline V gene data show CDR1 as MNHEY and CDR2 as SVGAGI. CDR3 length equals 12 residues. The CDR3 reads CASSPPGEEAFF. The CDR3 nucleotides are TGTGCCAGCAGTCCACCGGGAGAGGAAGCTTTCTTT.

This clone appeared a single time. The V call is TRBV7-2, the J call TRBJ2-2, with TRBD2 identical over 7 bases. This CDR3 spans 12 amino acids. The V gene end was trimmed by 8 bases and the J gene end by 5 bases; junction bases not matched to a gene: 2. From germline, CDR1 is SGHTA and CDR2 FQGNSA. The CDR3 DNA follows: TGTGCCAGCGTCGGGGGGACCGGGGAGCTGTTTTTT. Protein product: CASVGGTGELFF.

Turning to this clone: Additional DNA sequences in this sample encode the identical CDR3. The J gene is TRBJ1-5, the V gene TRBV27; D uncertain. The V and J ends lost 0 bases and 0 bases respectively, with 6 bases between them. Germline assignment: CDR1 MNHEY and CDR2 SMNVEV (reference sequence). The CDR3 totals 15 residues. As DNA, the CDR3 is TGTGCCAGCAGTTTATCAGGGTTTAGCAATCAGCCCCAGCATTTT. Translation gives CASSLSGFSNQPQHF.

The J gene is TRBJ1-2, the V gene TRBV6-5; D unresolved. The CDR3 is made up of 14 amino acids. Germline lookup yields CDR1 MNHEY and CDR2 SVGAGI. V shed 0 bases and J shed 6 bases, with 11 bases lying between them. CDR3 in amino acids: CASSYSPALNGYTF. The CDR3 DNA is TGTGCCAGCAGTTACTCGCCAGCTCTTAATGGCTACACCTTC.

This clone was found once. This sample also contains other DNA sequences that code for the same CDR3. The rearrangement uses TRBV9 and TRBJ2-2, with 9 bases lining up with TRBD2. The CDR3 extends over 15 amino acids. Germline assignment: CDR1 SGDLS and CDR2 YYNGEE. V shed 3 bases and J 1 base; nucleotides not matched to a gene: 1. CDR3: CASSGAGGNTGELFF. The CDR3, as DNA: TGTGCCAGCAGCGGAGCGGGGGGGAACACCGGGGAGCTGTTTTTT.

This CDR3 reads CASSLGGLAKNIQYF. The CDR3 DNA is TGTGCCAGCAGCCTCGGGGGATTAGCCAAAAACATTCAGTACTTC. The chain carries TRBV7-9 and TRBJ2-4; D may be TRBD2 (6 bases). CDR1 is SEHNR and CDR2 is FQNEAQ in the germline V gene (reference sequence). The V end lost 5 bases, the J end lost 0 bases, and 11 bases lay between the germline ends. The CDR3 loop spans 15 amino acids.

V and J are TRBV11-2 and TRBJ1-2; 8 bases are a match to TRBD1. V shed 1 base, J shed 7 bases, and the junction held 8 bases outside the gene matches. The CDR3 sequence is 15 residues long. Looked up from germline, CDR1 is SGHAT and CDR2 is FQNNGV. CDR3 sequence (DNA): TGTGCCAGCAGCTTAGTTTCAGGGGGCGCAGGTGGCTACACCTTC. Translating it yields CASSLVSGGAGGYTF. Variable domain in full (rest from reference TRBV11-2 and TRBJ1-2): EAGVAQSPRYKIIEKRQSVAFWCNPISGHATLYWYQQILGQGPKLLIQFQNNGVVDDSQLPKDRFSAERLKGVDSTLKIQPAKLEDSAVYLCASSLVSGGAGGYTFGSGTRLTVV.

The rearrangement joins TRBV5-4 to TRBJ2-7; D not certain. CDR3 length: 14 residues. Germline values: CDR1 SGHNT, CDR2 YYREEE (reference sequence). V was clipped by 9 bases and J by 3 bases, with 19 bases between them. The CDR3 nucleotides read TGTGCCACCTCGGACGTTGGCGCCATCTACGAGCAGTACTTC. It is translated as CATSDVGAIYEQYF.

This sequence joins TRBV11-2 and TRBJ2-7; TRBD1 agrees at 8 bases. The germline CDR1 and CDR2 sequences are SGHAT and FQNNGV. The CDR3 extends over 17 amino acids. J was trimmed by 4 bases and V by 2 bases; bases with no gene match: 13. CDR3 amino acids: CASSLPWGQDKGYEQYF. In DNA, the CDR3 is TGTGCCAGCAGCTTACCCTGGGGACAGGACAAAGGGTACGAGCAGTACTTC.

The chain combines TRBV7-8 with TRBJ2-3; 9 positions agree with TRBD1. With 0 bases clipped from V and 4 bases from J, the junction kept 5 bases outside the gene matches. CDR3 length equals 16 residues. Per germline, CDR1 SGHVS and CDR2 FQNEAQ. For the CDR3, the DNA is TGTGCCAGCAGCTTAGCGGGGGACAGGGTACCAGATACGCAGTATTTT. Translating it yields CASSLAGDRVPDTQYF.

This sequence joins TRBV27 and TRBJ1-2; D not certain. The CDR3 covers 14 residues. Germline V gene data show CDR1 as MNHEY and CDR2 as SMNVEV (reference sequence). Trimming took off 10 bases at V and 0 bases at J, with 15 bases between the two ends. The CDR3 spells CATRVSASNYGYTF. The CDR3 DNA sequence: TGTGCCACCAGAGTCAGCGCATCTAACTATGGCTACACCTTC.